This T cell receptor beta chain was identified during a study of T cell repertoires in cytomegalovirus infection (dated by TCRdb to about 2019). Concerning the study at large: Donor HLA type was relevant to the analysis, because carriage of CMV infection together with the matching HLA type was indicated by public TCR beta signatures. The investigation overall reported the following: In the ex vivo response, HLA-C-restricted CMV-specific TCR beta clonotypes were dominant, and in two of eight donors the single most frequent clonotype came from this HLA-C-restricted group. In both this cohort and an independent roughly 350-donor cohort, the cumulative frequency of public TCR beta family members distinguished carriers of CMV infection plus the relevant HLA type.

About this clonotype itself: The specificity of this receptor is unknown. No qualities accompany the bases; no much larger clone lies one base away.

TCRdb lists the instrument as Illumina HiSeq 1500. TCRdb ran its own pipeline on the public reads, namely fastp trimming at Q25 and MiXCR clone calling, and kept in-frame beta chains. A single entry per CDR3 protein holds the most common genes and DNA from its merged rows. Here the sample has about 230,000 distinct CDR3 sequences; over 20% occur a single time. The top ten hold 15% to 20% of the sample. The CDR3 runs 16 residues from the cysteine to the phenylalanine. CDR3 DNA only is kept here, 48 bases in frame from base 1. As encoded in the germline V gene (reference sequence), CDR1 is SGHKS while CDR2 is YYEKEE. V and J lose 6 bases and 3 bases, and a span of 22 bases separates them.

Sequencing input: CD8+ T cells from PBMCs. This receptor was identified in a human donor in good health (CMV status not recorded). Some clones in this sample may be carry-over from other donors' samples. The rearranged segments are TRBV5-5 and TRBJ2-7, and perhaps TRBD2 as D gene, on 5 matching bases. The CDR3 region has the sequence CASTPARGWSVYEQYF. Here is the DNA: TGTGCCAGCACCCCTGCCCGGGGTTGGTCTGTCTACGAGCAGTACTTC. The CDR3, completed at both ends by the reference TRBV5-5 and TRBJ2-7 genes, gives the full variable domain DAGVTQSPTHLIKTRGQQVTLRCSPISGHKSVSWYQQVLGQGPQFIFQYYEKEERGRGNFPDRFSARQFPNYSSELNVNALLLGDSALYLCASTPARGWSVYEQYFGPGTRLTVT.